A selection of T cell receptor beta chains follows, all from one sample in a study of blood T cells in healthy people across ages. TCRdb independently ran MiXCR on the 5' RACE reads; one entry per CDR3 protein. The sample has around 1,900,000 distinct CDR3 sequences; around 42% are singletons. The sequenced sample was blood. Receptors originate from a human donor in good health. CDR3s include the opening cysteine and the closing phenylalanine or tryptophan. D genes are given only for firm matches. Some rows have no size entry. The others give once, few or many, or a class for an expanded clone.

V gene: TRBV20-1; D gene: .; clone size: .; J gene: TRBJ1-5; CDR3 protein: CSARRQVSNQPQHF; CDR3 DNA: TGCAGTGCTAGACGCCAGGTTAGCAATCAGCCCCAGCATTTT
V gene: TRBV20-1; D gene: .; clone size: .; J gene: TRBJ2-5; CDR3 protein: CSAPPARGPQETQYF; CDR3 DNA: TGCAGTGCCCCCCCGGCCCGGGGCCCTCAAGAGACCCAGTACTTC
V gene: TRBV10-3; D gene: TRBD2; clone size: .; J gene: TRBJ2-7; CDR3 protein: CAIRGGNYEQYF; CDR3 DNA: TGTGCCATCCGGGGAGGGAACTACGAGCAGTACTTC
V gene: TRBV7-9; D gene: .; clone size: .; J gene: TRBJ2-1; CDR3 protein: CASSFERTYNEQFF; CDR3 DNA: TGTGCCAGCAGCTTCGAAAGAACCTACAATGAGCAGTTCTTC
V gene: TRBV10-3; D gene: TRBD1; clone size: .; J gene: TRBJ2-7; CDR3 protein: CAITATGFPYEQYF; CDR3 DNA: TGTGCCATCACCGCGACAGGGTTCCCCTACGAGCAGTACTTC
V gene: TRBV12-3/TRBV12-4; D gene: .; clone size: .; J gene: TRBJ2-2; CDR3 protein: CASSLKGTGVTGELFF; CDR3 DNA: TGTGCCAGCAGTTTAAAGGGGACTGGTGTCACCGGGGAGCTGTTTTTT
V gene: TRBV9; D gene: TRBD2; clone size: .; J gene: TRBJ2-4; CDR3 protein: CASSVRAGLENIQYF; CDR3 DNA: TGTGCCAGCAGCGTCCGAGCGGGGTTGGAAAACATTCAGTACTTC
V gene: TRBV6-1; D gene: TRBD1; clone size: .; J gene: TRBJ1-6; CDR3 protein: CASSDSGTGYSPLHF; CDR3 DNA: TGTGCCAGCAGCGATTCCGGGACAGGCTATTCACCCCTCCACTTT
V gene: TRBV4-2; D gene: .; clone size: few; J gene: TRBJ2-1; CDR3 protein: CASSQQSLSSYNEQFF; CDR3 DNA: TGTGCCAGCAGCCAACAGTCCTTGAGCTCCTACAATGAGCAGTTCTTC
V gene: TRBV7-3; D gene: TRBD2; clone size: .; J gene: TRBJ2-4; CDR3 protein: CASSFTGGVAKNIQYF; CDR3 DNA: TGTGCCAGCAGCTTCACCGGGGGGGTAGCCAAAAACATTCAGTACTTC